This TCR beta chain was captured by sequencing in a study of T cell responses to AZD1222 COVID-19 vaccine. This CDR3 region has 14 residues. Germline CDR1 reads LNHDA; CDR2 reads SQIVND (reference sequence). J was trimmed by 7 bases and V by 3 bases; bases with no gene match: 2. This table comes from immunoSEQ multiplex PCR, and its TCRdb copy is limited to in-frame clones, with some not included. The table lists roughly 90,000 clones, approximately 90% of them singletons. The chain couples TRBV19 to TRBJ2-1; 11 bases are shared with TRBD2. The source is an adult in good health. Sequencing used peripheral blood, obtained on day 0 of MenACWY control vaccination. DNA of the CDR3: TGTGCCAGTAGTATGGGACTAGCGGAGAATGAGCAGTTCTTC. This sequence encodes CASSMGLAENEQFF.